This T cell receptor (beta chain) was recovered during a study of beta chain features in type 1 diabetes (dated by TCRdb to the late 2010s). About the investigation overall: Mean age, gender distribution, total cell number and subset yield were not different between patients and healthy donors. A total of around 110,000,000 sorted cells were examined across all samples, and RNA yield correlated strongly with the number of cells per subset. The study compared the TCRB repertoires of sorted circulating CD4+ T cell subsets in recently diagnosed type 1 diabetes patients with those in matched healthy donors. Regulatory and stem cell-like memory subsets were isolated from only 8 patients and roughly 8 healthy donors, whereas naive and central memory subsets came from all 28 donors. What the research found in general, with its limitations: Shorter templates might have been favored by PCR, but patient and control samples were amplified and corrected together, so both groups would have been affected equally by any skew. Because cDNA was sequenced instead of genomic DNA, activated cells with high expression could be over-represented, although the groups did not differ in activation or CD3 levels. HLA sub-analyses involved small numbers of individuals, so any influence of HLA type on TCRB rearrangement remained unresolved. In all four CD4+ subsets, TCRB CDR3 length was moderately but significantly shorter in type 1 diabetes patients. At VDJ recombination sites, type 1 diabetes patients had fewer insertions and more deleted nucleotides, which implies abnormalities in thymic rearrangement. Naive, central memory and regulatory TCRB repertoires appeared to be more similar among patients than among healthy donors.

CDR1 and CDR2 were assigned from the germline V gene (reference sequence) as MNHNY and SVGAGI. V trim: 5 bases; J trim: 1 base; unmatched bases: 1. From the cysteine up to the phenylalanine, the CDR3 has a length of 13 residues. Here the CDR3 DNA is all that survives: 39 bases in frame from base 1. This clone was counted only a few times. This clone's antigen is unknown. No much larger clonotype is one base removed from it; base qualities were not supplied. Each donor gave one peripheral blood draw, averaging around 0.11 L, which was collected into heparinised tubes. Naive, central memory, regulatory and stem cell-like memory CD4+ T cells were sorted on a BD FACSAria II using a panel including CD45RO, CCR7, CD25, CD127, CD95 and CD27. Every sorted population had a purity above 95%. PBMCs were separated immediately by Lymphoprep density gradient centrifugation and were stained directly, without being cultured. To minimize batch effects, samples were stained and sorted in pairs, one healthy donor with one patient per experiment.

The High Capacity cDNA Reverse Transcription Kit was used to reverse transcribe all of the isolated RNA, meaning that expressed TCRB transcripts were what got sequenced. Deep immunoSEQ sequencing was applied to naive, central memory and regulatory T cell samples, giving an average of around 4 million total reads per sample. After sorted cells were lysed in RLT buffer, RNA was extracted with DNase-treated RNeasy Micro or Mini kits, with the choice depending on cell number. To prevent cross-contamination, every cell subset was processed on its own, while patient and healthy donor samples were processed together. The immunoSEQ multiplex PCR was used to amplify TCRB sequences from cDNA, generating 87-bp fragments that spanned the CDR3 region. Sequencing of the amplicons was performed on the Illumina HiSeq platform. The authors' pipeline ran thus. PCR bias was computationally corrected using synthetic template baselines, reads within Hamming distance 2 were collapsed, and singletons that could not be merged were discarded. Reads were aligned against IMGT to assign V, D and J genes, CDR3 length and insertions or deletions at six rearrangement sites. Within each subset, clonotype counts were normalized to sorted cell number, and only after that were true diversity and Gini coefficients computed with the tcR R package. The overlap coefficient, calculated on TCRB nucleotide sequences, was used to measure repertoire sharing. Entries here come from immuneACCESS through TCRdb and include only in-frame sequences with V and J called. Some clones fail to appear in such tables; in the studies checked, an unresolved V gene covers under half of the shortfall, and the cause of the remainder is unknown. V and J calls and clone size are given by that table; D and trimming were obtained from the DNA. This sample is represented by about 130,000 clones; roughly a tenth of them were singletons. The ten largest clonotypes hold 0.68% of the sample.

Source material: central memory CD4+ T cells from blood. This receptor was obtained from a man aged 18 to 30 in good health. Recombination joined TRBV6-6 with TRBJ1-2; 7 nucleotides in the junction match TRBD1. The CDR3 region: CASSGTVNYGYTF. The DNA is TGTGCCAGCAGTGGGACAGTTAACTATGGCTACACCTTC.